Presented here are 7 T cell receptor beta chains from one specimen sequenced in a study of tumor-infiltrating lymphocytes in glioblastoma multiforme. TCRB libraries came from RNA via three nested multiplex PCR rounds. TCRdb itself ran the multiplex PCR reads through MiXCR, one entry per CDR3 protein. The sample lists approximately 30,000 distinct CDR3 sequences, under 70% seen once, with around 35% in the top ten. Sequencing input: brain tumor tissue. All receptors come from a male donor with glioblastoma.

Concerning this clonotype itself: A single base separates this from a much larger clone, so it may be a read error. The chain has TRBV28 and TRBJ2-3; 7 bases line up with TRBD1. Germline lookup yields CDR1 MDHEN and CDR2 SYDVKM. The CDR3 extends over 14 amino acids. DNA of the CDR3: TGTGCCATCAGTTTAGGCAGGGGGTGGGATACGCAGTATTTT. Its translation is CAISLGRGWDTQYF.

The chain joins TRBV20-1 to TRBJ1-2, with no clear D. The germline V and J ends were trimmed by 3 bases and 9 bases, with 8 bases remaining between them. The CDR3 contains 10 residues. Germline CDR1 and CDR2: DFQATT and SNEGSKA (reference sequence). The CDR3 region is CSASERSYTF. The CDR3 DNA reads as TGCAGTGCTAGCGAAAGAAGCTACACCTTC.

Turning to this clonotype: A read error is likely, as this CDR3 ends without the conserved phenylalanine or tryptophan. CDR3 nucleotides: TGTGCCAGCAGTTATCGGGACAGTTACGGGCAGTACCTC. Its translation: CASSYRDSYGQYL. The chain has TRBV6-5 and TRBJ2-7, with 7 bases that match TRBD1. Germline values: CDR1 MNHEY, CDR2 SVGAGI. The CDR3 is 13 amino acids.

The chain joins TRBV6-2 or TRBV6-3 to TRBJ2-4; 11 nucleotides align to TRBD2. Germline loops: CDR1 MNHEY, CDR2 SVGEGT. This CDR3 has 16 amino acids. Trimming cost V 6 bases and J 5 bases; bases outside gene matches: 9. The CDR3 sequence is CASRILAGGPENIQYF. CDR3 bases: TGTGCCAGCAGAATCCTAGCGGGAGGACCAGAAAACATTCAGTACTTC.

The chain joins TRBV29-1 to TRBJ2-5; TRBD2 matches at 12 bases. This CDR3 is built from 16 residues. Germline values: CDR1 SQVTM, CDR2 ANQGSEA. The CDR3 nucleotides read TGCAACGTCCAAATGGGGACTAGCGGGTTACAAGAGACCCAGTACTTC. This translates into CNVQMGTSGLQETQYF.

This clonotype was detected once. The chain carries TRBV28 and TRBJ1-1; no definite D call. The CDR3 consists of 13 residues. The V gene's germline CDR1 is MDHEN and CDR2 SYDVKM. Deletions cut 3 bases from V and 6 bases from J, with 11 bases between. The CDR3 reads CASSFTPAAEAFF. CDR3 bases: TGTGCCAGCAGTTTTACCCCAGCCGCTGAAGCTTTCTTT.

Notes on this clonotype: A junction end diverges from the germline sequence, so it may reflect a read error. The J gene is TRBJ2-3, the V gene TRBV5-4; possible D gene TRBD1, 6 bases. The CDR3 runs 13 residues. Germline V gene data show CDR1 as SGHNT and CDR2 as YYREEE (reference sequence). The CDR3 sequence is CASSAYRADSQYF. For the CDR3, the DNA is TGTGCCAGCAGCGCGTACAGGGCAGATTCGCAGTATTTT.